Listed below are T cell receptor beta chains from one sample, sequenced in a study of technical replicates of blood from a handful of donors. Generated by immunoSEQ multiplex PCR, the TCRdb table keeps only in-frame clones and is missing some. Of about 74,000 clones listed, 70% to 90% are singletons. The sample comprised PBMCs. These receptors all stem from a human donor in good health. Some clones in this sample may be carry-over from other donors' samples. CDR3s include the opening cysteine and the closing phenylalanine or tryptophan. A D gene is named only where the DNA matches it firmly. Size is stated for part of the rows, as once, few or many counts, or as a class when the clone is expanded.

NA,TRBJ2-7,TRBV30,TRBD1,CAWSPGQGGEQYF,TGTGCCTGGAGTCCTGGACAGGGCGGCGAGCAGTACTTC
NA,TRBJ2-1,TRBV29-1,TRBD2,CSAPPSGGASSYNEQFF,TGCAGCGCCCCCCCTAGCGGGGGGGCCTCGTCATACAATGAGCAGTTCTTC
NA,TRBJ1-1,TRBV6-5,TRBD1,CASRRTGGTEAFF,TGTGCCAGCAGACGAACAGGGGGCACTGAAGCTTTCTTT
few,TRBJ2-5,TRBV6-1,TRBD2,CASSEWREETQYF,TGTGCCAGCAGTGAATGGCGGGAGGAGACCCAGTACTTC
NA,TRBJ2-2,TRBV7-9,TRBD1,CASSTRGTGAPGELFF,TGTGCCAGCAGCACACGGGGGACAGGGGCCCCCGGGGAGCTGTTTTTT
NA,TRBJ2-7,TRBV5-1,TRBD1,CASSLGPGQAYEQYF,TGCGCCAGCAGCTTAGGGCCGGGACAGGCCTACGAGCAGTACTTC
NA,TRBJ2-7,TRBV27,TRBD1,CASSLYRGQPQYF,TGTGCCAGCAGCTTATACAGGGGGCAGCCCCAGTACTTC
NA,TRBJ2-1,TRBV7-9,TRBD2,CASSPPGRSSYNEQFF,TGTGCCAGCAGCCCCCCCGGGAGGAGCTCCTACAATGAGCAGTTCTTC
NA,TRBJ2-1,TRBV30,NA,CAWSVGGGSNEQFF,TGTGCCTGGAGTGTGGGGGGAGGATCCAATGAGCAGTTCTTC
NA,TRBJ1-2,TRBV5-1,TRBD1,CASSLDRGSPYGYTF,TGCGCCAGCAGCTTGGACAGGGGCTCACCCTATGGCTACACCTTC
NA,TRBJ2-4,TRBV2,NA,CASSQGNIQYF,TGTGCCAGCAGCCAGGGGAACATTCAGTACTTC
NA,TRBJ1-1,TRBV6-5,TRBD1,CASKVGQVGGTEAFF,TGTGCCAGCAAAGTCGGACAGGTTGGAGGCACTGAAGCTTTCTTT
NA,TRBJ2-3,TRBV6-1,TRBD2,CASSAGTSGNTDTQYF,TGTGCCAGCAGTGCCGGGACTAGCGGCAACACAGATACGCAGTATTTT
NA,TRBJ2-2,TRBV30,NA,CAWLEGGGELFF,TGTGCCTGGCTTGAAGGGGGCGGGGAGCTGTTTTTT
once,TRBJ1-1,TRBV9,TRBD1,CASSVGTANEAFF,TGTGCCAGCAGCGTGGGGACAGCCAATGAAGCTTTCTTT
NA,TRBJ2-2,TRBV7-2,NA,CASSLGETGELFF,TGTGCCAGCAGCTTAGGGGAGACCGGGGAGCTGTTTTTT
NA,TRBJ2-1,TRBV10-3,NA,CAISDRGDNEQFF,TGTGCCATCAGTGACAGGGGCGACAATGAGCAGTTCTTC
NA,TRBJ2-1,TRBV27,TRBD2,CASSSLSSSSGRSNEQFF,TGTGCCAGCAGTTCGCTTTCCTCGTCTAGCGGGAGAAGCAATGAGCAGTTCTTC
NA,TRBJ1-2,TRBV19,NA,CASSWGGSNYGYTF,TGTGCCAGTTCATGGGGGGGCTCGAACTATGGCTACACCTTC
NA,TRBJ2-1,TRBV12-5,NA,CASGPTYADEQFF,TGTGCTAGTGGTCCCACCTATGCGGATGAGCAGTTCTTC
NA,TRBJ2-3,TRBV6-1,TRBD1,CASSDRGPSDTQYF,TGTGCCAGCAGTGACAGGGGGCCTTCAGATACGCAGTATTTT
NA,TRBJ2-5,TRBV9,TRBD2,CASSEGLAGGPRQETQYF,TGTGCCAGCAGCGAGGGACTAGCGGGGGGGCCCCGACAAGAGACCCAGTACTTC
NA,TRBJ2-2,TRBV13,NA,CASSQNTHTNTGELFF,TGTGCCAGCAGCCAGAACACGCACACGAACACCGGGGAGCTGTTTTTT
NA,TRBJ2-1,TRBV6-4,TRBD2,CASSISGRAGNEQFF,TGTGCCAGCAGTATTAGCGGGAGGGCCGGTAATGAGCAGTTCTTC
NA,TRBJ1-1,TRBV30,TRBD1,CAWSGQGSAEAFF,TGTGCCTGGAGCGGACAGGGGAGCGCTGAAGCTTTCTTT
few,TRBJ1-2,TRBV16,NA,CASSPGGQSFYGYTF,TGTGCCAGCAGTCCCGGGGGTCAGTCCTTCTATGGCTACACCTTC
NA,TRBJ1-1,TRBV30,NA,CAWDPPGGTMNTEAFF,TGTGCCTGGGATCCCCCTGGGGGCACGATGAACACTGAAGCTTTCTTT
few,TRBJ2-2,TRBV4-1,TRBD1,CASSQGQGLTGELFF,TGCGCCAGCAGCCAAGGACAGGGGCTCACCGGGGAGCTGTTTTTT
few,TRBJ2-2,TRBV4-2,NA,CASSQEEGGTGELFF,TGTGCCAGCAGCCAAGAGGAGGGTGGAACCGGGGAGCTGTTTTTT
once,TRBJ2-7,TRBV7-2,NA,CASSLEPGISSYEQYF,TGTGCCAGCAGCTTAGAGCCGGGAATAAGCTCCTACGAGCAGTACTTC
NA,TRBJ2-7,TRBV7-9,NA,CASSPTGESYEQYF,TGTGCCAGCAGCCCCACGGGGGAGTCCTACGAGCAGTACTTC
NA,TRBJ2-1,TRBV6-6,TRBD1,CASTGTGHNEQFF,TGTGCCAGCACCGGGACAGGGCACAATGAGCAGTTCTTC
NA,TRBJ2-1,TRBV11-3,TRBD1,CASSFRTGRSSYNEQFF,TGTGCCAGCAGCTTCAGGACAGGCCGAAGCTCCTACAATGAGCAGTTCTTC
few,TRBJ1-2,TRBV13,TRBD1,CASSIKDRLGGYTF,TGTGCCAGCAGCATAAAGGACAGGTTGGGCGGCTACACCTTC
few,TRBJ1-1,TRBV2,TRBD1,CASRGDRGSTEAFF,TGTGCCAGCAGGGGCGACAGGGGAAGTACTGAAGCTTTCTTT
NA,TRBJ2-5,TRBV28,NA,CASSLGPQETQYF,TGTGCCAGCAGTTTGGGCCCACAAGAGACCCAGTACTTC
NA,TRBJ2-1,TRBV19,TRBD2,CASSGTSGAYNEQFF,TGTGCCAGTAGCGGGACTAGCGGGGCTTACAATGAGCAGTTCTTC
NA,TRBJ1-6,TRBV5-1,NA,CASPKRGSFIDDNSPLHF,TGCGCCAGTCCTAAGAGGGGGAGTTTTATCGACGATAATTCACCCCTCCACTTT
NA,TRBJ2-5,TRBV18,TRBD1,CASSPQGQGQETQYF,TGTGCCAGCTCACCACAGGGACAGGGACAAGAGACCCAGTACTTC
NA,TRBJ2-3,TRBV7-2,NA,CASSPRSTQYF,TGTGCCAGCAGCCCTCGGTCTACGCAGTATTTT
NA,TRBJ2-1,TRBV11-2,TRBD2,CASSLRTSGNEQFF,TGTGCCAGCAGCTTAAGGACTAGCGGCAATGAGCAGTTCTTC
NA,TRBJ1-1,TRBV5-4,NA,CASSRQLNTEAFF,TGTGCCAGCAGCAGACAGTTAAACACTGAAGCTTTCTTT
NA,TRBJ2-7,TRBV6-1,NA,CASSVSRVGEQYF,TGTGCCAGCAGTGTTTCCAGGGTCGGCGAGCAGTACTTC
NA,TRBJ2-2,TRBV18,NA,CASSPRRPDTGELFF,TGTGCCAGCTCACCACGGCGGCCGGACACCGGGGAGCTGTTTTTT
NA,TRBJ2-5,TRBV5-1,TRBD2,CASSEGLAGGETQYF,TGCGCCAGCAGCGAGGGACTAGCGGGAGGAGAGACCCAGTACTTC
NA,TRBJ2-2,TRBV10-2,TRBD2,CASSSSGGNTGELFF,TGCGCCAGCAGTTCAAGCGGGGGGAACACCGGGGAGCTGTTTTTT
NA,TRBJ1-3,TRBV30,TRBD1,CAWSAQGAVYF,TGTGCCTGGAGTGCACAGGGGGCTGTCTATTTT
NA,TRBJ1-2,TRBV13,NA,CASSLSINYGYTF,TGTGCCAGCAGCTTATCAATTAACTATGGCTACACCTTC
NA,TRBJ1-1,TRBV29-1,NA,CSVANRMNTEAFF,TGCAGCGTTGCCAACAGGATGAACACTGAAGCTTTCTTT
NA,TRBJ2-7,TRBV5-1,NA,CASAPLTTSYEQYF,TGCGCCAGTGCCCCACTTACTACTTCCTACGAGCAGTACTTC
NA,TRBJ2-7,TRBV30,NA,CARALRQYF,TGTGCCCGAGCTCTAAGGCAGTACTTC
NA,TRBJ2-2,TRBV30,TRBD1,CASSHPDRATGELFF,TGTGCCTCTTCGCACCCGGACAGGGCAACCGGGGAGCTGTTTTTT
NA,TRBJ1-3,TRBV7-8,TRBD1,CASSFSQGAYLGGNTIYF,TGTGCCAGCAGCTTCTCCCAGGGGGCCTACCTTGGTGGAAACACCATATATTTT
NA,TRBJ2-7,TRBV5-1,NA,CASSLLTGTYEQYF,TGCGCCAGCAGCTTGCTAACCGGGACTTACGAGCAGTACTTC
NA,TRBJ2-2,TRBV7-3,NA,CASSWAANTGELFF,TGTGCCAGCAGCTGGGCAGCGAACACCGGGGAGCTGTTTTTT
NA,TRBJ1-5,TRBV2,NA,CASSEASGPQHF,TGTGCCAGCAGTGAAGCATCAGGGCCCCAGCATTTT
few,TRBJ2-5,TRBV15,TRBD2,CATWGGGQETQYF,TGTGCCACCTGGGGCGGGGGCCAAGAGACCCAGTACTTC